The rows below give T cell receptor beta chains drawn from one sample of a study of T cells after yellow fever vaccination. TCRdb re-analysed the 5' RACE reads in MiXCR, keeping a single row per CDR3 protein. The data show fewer than 400,000 distinct CDR3 sequences, about 11% seen once. Specimen: CD4+ T cells sorted from PBMCs, collected 45 days after the yellow fever booster vaccination. Receptors originate from a young man who received the YFV17D yellow fever vaccine. CDR3s include the opening cysteine and the closing phenylalanine or tryptophan. A D gene is named only where the DNA matches it firmly. Not all rows give a size; the values are once, few, many and, for expanded clones, a class.

d_gene	abundance	v_gene	j_gene	len	CDR3aa	CDR3nt
NA	NA	TRBV10-3	TRBJ2-2	11	CAISPGVKLFF	TGTGCCATCAGTCCAGGGGTAAAGCTGTTTTTT
NA	NA	TRBV19	TRBJ2-6	14	CASSVQVGANVLTF	TGTGCCAGTAGTGTGCAAGTTGGGGCCAACGTCCTGACTTTC
NA	many	TRBV24-1	TRBJ2-5	13	CATSEGGQETQYF	TGTGCCACCAGTGAGGGGGGCCAAGAGACCCAGTACTTC
NA	few	TRBV3-1	TRBJ2-5	16	CASSQEATIDPGTQYF	TGTGCCAGCAGCCAAGAGGCTACCATCGACCCCGGGACCCAGTACTTC
NA	NA	TRBV5-6	TRBJ2-3	17	CASSHILEGTSTDTQYF	TGTGCCAGCAGCCACATCCTTGAAGGCACGAGCACAGATACGCAGTATTTT
TRBD2	many	TRBV7-2	TRBJ2-3	17	CASSPPGLAGGGDTQYF	TGTGCCAGCAGCCCCCCCGGACTAGCGGGGGGTGGAGATACGCAGTATTTT
NA	NA	TRBV4-1	TRBJ2-3	14	CASSLGFTTDTQYF	TGCGCCAGCAGCCTCGGGTTTACCACAGATACGCAGTATTTT
NA	NA	TRBV25-1	TRBJ1-5	14	CASSESGGNQPQHF	TGTGCCAGCAGTGAATCTGGCGGAAATCAGCCCCAGCATTTT
TRBD2	many	TRBV6-6	TRBJ2-3	15	CASIKGRGATDTQYF	TGTGCCAGCATCAAGGGGCGGGGGGCCACAGATACGCAGTATTTT
TRBD1	few	TRBV6-2/TRBV6-3	TRBJ1-3	15	CASSAPGQGPDTIYF	TGTGCCAGCAGCGCCCCGGGACAGGGTCCGGACACCATATATTTT
TRBD2	many	TRBV7-9	TRBJ2-3	14	CASRTGGFPDTQYF	TGTGCCAGCAGGACGGGAGGGTTCCCAGATACGCAGTATTTT
NA	many	TRBV4-1	TRBJ2-4	15	CASSQDPRPRGIQYF	TGCGCCAGCAGCCAAGATCCCCGGCCTCGAGGAATTCAGTACTTC
NA	NA	TRBV20-1	TRBJ1-2	12	CSASGAVYGYTF	TGCAGTGCTAGTGGGGCGGTCTATGGCTACACCTTC
NA	few	TRBV7-3	TRBJ2-6	15	CASSSPRAGANVLTF	TGTGCCAGCAGCTCTCCGCGGGCTGGGGCCAACGTCCTGACTTTC
NA	few	TRBV6-1	TRBJ2-2	15	CASSEQGTPAGELFF	TGTGCCAGCAGTGAGCAGGGGACCCCAGCCGGGGAGCTGTTTTTT
TRBD2	NA	TRBV14	TRBJ2-2	15	CASRKAGANTGELFF	TGTGCCAGCAGAAAAGCGGGGGCTAACACCGGGGAGCTGTTTTTT
NA	few	TRBV5-1	TRBJ2-3	15	CASSSTGESGDTQYF	TGCGCCAGCAGCAGTACGGGGGAGTCAGGAGATACGCAGTATTTT
NA	few	TRBV30	TRBJ1-1	11	CAWSGDTEAFF	TGTGCCTGGTCAGGAGACACTGAAGCTTTCTTT
TRBD1	few	TRBV7-2	TRBJ1-1	14	CASSAQGARTEAFF	TGTGCCAGCAGCGCTCAGGGGGCGCGAACTGAAGCTTTCTTT
TRBD1	many	TRBV5-1	TRBJ2-7	14	CASSLRQGSYEQYF	TGCGCCAGCAGCTTAAGACAGGGTTCCTACGAGCAGTACTTC
TRBD1	NA	TRBV6-5	TRBJ1-1	18	CASSYEGANEGLATEAFF	TGTGCCAGCAGTTACGAGGGGGCGAATGAGGGATTAGCCACTGAAGCTTTCTTT
NA	many	TRBV5-1	TRBJ1-1	15	CASSLSLAENTEAFF	TGCGCCAGCAGCTTGTCCTTGGCAGAGAACACTGAAGCTTTCTTT
NA	few	TRBV12-3/TRBV12-4	TRBJ1-2	13	CASSLEGLNGYTF	TGTGCCAGCAGTTTAGAAGGGCTTAATGGCTACACCTTC
NA	few	TRBV19	TRBJ2-7	13	CASSHRITYEQYF	TGTGCCAGTAGTCATAGGATCACCTACGAGCAGTACTTC
TRBD1	many	TRBV12-3/TRBV12-4	TRBJ1-4	16	CASTVGTEAPNEKLFF	TGTGCCAGCACCGTCGGGACAGAAGCGCCTAATGAAAAACTGTTTTTT
TRBD1	NA	TRBV12-3/TRBV12-4	TRBJ1-6	14	CASSRLDRASPLHF	TGTGCCAGCAGTCGACTCGACAGGGCCTCACCCCTCCACTTT
TRBD1	few	TRBV12-3/TRBV12-4	TRBJ1-2	13	CASSPRQGYGYTF	TGTGCCAGCAGTCCTCGACAGGGCTATGGCTACACCTTC
NA	many	TRBV6-1	TRBJ1-1	12	CASSEEGSEAFF	TGTGCCAGCAGTGAAGAGGGCAGTGAAGCTTTCTTT
NA	few	TRBV7-3	TRBJ2-3	16	CASSYSYAQGTDTQYF	TGTGCCAGCAGCTACTCTTATGCTCAGGGCACAGATACGCAGTATTTT
NA	NA	TRBV7-9	TRBJ1-1	15	CASSPGRGGYTEAFF	TGTGCCAGCAGCCCGGGACGGGGGGGGTATACTGAAGCTTTCTTT
NA	few	TRBV20-1	TRBJ1-5	15	CSARDKGTGYRPQHF	TGCAGTGCTAGAGATAAGGGGACGGGCTATAGGCCCCAGCATTTT
NA	few	TRBV5-4	TRBJ2-3	16	CASSLVPQGGTDTQYF	TGTGCCAGCAGCTTGGTACCCCAGGGGGGAACAGATACGCAGTATTTT
TRBD1	NA	TRBV5-6	TRBJ2-4	13	CASSRGQYYIQYF	TGTGCCAGCAGCCGGGGACAGTATTACATTCAGTACTTC
NA	NA	TRBV7-2	TRBJ2-2	15	CASSLVRGDTGELFF	TGTGCCAGCAGCTTAGTCCGGGGAGACACCGGGGAGCTGTTTTTT